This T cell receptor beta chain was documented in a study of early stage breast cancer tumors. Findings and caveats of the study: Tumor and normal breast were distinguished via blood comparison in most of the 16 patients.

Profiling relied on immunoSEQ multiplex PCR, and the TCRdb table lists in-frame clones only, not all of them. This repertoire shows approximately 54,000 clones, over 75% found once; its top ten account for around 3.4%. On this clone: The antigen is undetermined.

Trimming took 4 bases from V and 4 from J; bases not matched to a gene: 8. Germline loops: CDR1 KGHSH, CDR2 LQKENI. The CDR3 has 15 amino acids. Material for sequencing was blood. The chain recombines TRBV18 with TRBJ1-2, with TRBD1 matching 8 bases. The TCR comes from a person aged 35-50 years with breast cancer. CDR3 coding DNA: TGTGCCAGCTCACGATCCCAGACAGGGGTCTATGGCTACACCTTC. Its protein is CASSRSQTGVYGYTF.